This T cell receptor beta chain was captured by sequencing in a study of cytomegalovirus exposure and HLA in healthy donors. Study observations and caveats: With later analysis, a missense DCLRE1C variant became linked to TCR beta V- and J-gene trimming.

The CDR3 contains 14 residues. Germline CDR1 is MNHEY and CDR2 is SVGAGI. The ends were cut back, 11 bases at V and 2 bases at J, with 17 bases in the middle. PCR primers comprised 60 Vbeta and 13 Jbeta primers. The method was immunoSEQ multiplex PCR; TCRdb's version includes in-frame clones alone and lacks a portion of them. The sample carries 110,000 to 150,000 clones, 76% recorded once. As for this clone: Its antigen is not identified.

J is TRBJ2-3 and V is TRBV6-5, with D possibly being TRBD1 (6 bases). The receptor comes from a woman aged 40 to 55 in good health and CMV-seronegative. The sample comprised PBMCs. This chain's CDR3 is CASAGAAHTDTQYF. Here the CDR3 DNA reads TGTGCCTCAGCAGGGGCTGCCCACACAGATACGCAGTATTTT.